These T cell receptor beta chains were read from a single sample in a study of OX40 agonist ivuxolimab in advanced cancers. The method was immunoSEQ multiplex PCR; TCRdb's version includes in-frame clones alone and lacks a portion of them. The table records 30,000 to 40,000 clones, approximately 79% of them present only once. Source: CD4+ or CD8+ T cells sorted from blood, taken in a trial of the OX40 agonist ivuxolimab. All receptors come from an adult with an advanced solid tumor such as melanoma, head and neck, liver or kidney cancer. Both conserved end residues are trimmed from each CDR3. Each record gives: CDR3 length, V gene, J gene, CDR3 protein.

>14|TRBV9|TRBJ2-6
ASTSTGTGGANVLT
>13|TRBV5-1|TRBJ1-6
ASSSGGTPDSPLH
>11|TRBV28|TRBJ2-3
ASSFGLMPAQY
>11|TRBV27|TRBJ2-2
ASWGRNTGELF
>12|TRBV9|TRBJ2-4
ASSVGYRQNIQY
>14|TRBV7-9|TRBJ1-2
ASSRTGSHSNYGYT
>18|TRBV4-1|TRBJ1-5
ASSLAYSGTVRRSNQPQH
>11|TRBV28|TRBJ1-2
ASSFTGNYGYT
>15|TRBV7-8|TRBJ2-5
ASRLGVFQGALETQY
>11|TRBV18|TRBJ1-4
ASSRATNEKLF
>15|TRBV11-2|TRBJ2-7
ASSLQQSPLTPYEQY
>13|TRBV30|TRBJ2-3
AWSVGGQSTDTQY
>10|TRBV10-3|TRBJ1-5
AIGTGDQPQH
>10|TRBV30|TRBJ1-1
AWIEGNTEAF
>12|TRBV7-6|TRBJ1-1
ASSLGQLNTEAF
>14|TRBV28|TRBJ2-5
ASSFSGGDSQETQY
>11|TRBV30|TRBJ1-1
AWSSGRGGEAF
>11|TRBV12-5|TRBJ1-1
ASGLGGRTEAF
>10|TRBV27|TRBJ2-7
ATGQRGGEQY
>11|TRBV7-2|TRBJ1-6
ASSLAQGSPLH
>13|TRBV7-3|TRBJ2-2
ASSLGGFDTGELF
>14|TRBV28|TRBJ1-1
ASSLTLHRGNTEAF
>9|TRBV13|TRBJ2-5
ASSLQETQY
>12|TRBV6-5|TRBJ2-7
ASSYRAGPYEQY
>13|TRBV5-1|TRBJ1-4
ASSLEVATNEKLF
>13|TRBV23-1|TRBJ2-1
ASSPKEGRFNEQF
>13|TRBV5-1|TRBJ2-2
ASSVDGAMTGELF
>13|TRBV5-1|TRBJ2-3
ASSLAGPSTDTQY
>13|TRBV5-4|TRBJ2-7
ASSLVGTTSYEQY
>12|TRBV9|TRBJ2-7
ASSVEKGSHEQY
>12|TRBV7-9|TRBJ1-4
ASSLEGRGEKLF
>11|TRBV18|TRBJ2-2
ASSPLNTGELF
>11|TRBV6-1|TRBJ2-5
AAGSSPGETQY
>12|TRBV10-3|TRBJ2-1
AISENLANNEQF
>12|TRBV10-2|TRBJ1-5
ATGGAGANQPQH
>13|TRBV5-4|TRBJ2-6
ASSLRGSGANVLT
>11|TRBV9|TRBJ2-1
ASSGTSAYEQF
>13|TRBV28|TRBJ1-5
ASSPRAGRNQPQH
>12|TRBV28|TRBJ2-1
ASSRSGTYNEQF
>12|TRBV7-3|TRBJ2-7
ASSLEYGAGEQY
>13|TRBV19|TRBJ2-7
ASTVGWTGTPEQY
>13|TRBV19|TRBJ2-1
ASSRSAGTYNEQF
>13|TRBV19|TRBJ2-7
ASSSRDRPSHEQY
>13|TRBV5-5|TRBJ2-6
ASSPTGWGANVLT
>12|TRBV5-5|TRBJ2-2
ASIEGLGYGELF
>13|TRBV29-1|TRBJ2-3
SVERLAGSTDTQY
>12|TRBV6-1|TRBJ1-2
ASSSLEEVYGYT